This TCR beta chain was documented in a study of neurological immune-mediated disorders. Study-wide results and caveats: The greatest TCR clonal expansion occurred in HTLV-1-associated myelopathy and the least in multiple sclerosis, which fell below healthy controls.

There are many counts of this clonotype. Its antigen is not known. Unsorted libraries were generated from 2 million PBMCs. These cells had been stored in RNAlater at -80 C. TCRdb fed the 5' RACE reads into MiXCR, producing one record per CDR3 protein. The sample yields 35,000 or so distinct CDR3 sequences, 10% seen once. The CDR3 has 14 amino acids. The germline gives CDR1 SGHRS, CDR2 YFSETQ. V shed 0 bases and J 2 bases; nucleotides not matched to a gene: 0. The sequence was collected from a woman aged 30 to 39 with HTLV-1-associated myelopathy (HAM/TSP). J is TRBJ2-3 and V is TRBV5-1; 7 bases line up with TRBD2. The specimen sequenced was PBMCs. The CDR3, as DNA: TGCGCCAGCAGCTTGGGGGACTACACAGATACGCAGTATTTT. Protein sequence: CASSLGDYTDTQYF.